These 5 T cell receptor beta chains were all obtained from the same sample, sequenced in a study of T cells after yellow fever vaccination. TCRdb re-called the 5' RACE reads with MiXCR, one entry per CDR3 protein. The sample shows under 400,000 distinct CDR3 sequences, around a tenth of them seen only once. The sequenced sample was PBMCs, obtained on the day of the first yellow fever vaccination. The receptor set was obtained from a young man who received the YFV17D yellow fever vaccine.

This chain joins TRBV5-1 and TRBJ2-7, with unresolved D. Germline CDR1 SGHRS, CDR2 YFSETQ. Deletions cut 4 bases from V and 1 base from J, with 15 bases between. This CDR3 is 15 amino acids long. CDR3 in amino acids: CASSPDPLGSYEQYF. As DNA, the CDR3 is TGCGCCAGCAGCCCCGACCCTTTGGGGTCCTACGAGCAGTACTTC. Together with reference TRBV5-1 and TRBJ2-7, the CDR3 gives the full variable domain: KAGVTQTPRYLIKTRGQQVTLSCSPISGHRSVSWYQQTPGQGLQFLFEYFSETQRNKGNFPGRFSGRQFSNSRSEMNVSTLELGDSALYLCASSPDPLGSYEQYFGPGTRLTVT.

The gene calls are TRBV12-3 or TRBV12-4 and TRBJ2-5; D may match TRBD1 or TRBD2 (6 bases each). V was clipped by 7 bases and J by 7 bases, with 22 bases between them. This CDR3 is built from 15 residues. The CDR3 loop reads CASTPAGGLLRTQYF. The DNA for the CDR3 is TGTGCCAGCACTCCTGCCGGGGGCCTACTTCGGACCCAGTACTTC.

The chain recombines TRBV20-1 with TRBJ2-1; 11 nucleotides agree with TRBD2. Germline CDR1 and CDR2: DFQATT and SNEGSKA (reference sequence). The CDR3 runs to 18 residues. J was trimmed by 0 bases and V by 1 base; bases with no gene match: 8. The CDR3 DNA is TGCAGTGCTAGAGGCCTAGCGGGGGGCCTGAGCTCCTACAATGAGCAGTTCTTC. Translated, it gives CSARGLAGGLSSYNEQFF.

This chain joins TRBV20-1 and TRBJ1-5, with D possibly matching TRBD1 (6 bases). CDR3 length: 13 amino acids. V was cut by 5 bases and J by 2 bases, with 10 bases left in between. The germline V gene has CDR1 DFQATT and CDR2 SNEGSKA (reference sequence). This CDR3 is CSASRQGNQPQHF. CDR3 bases: TGCAGTGCTTCCCGACAGGGCAATCAGCCCCAGCATTTT.

The J gene is TRBJ1-6, the V gene TRBV20-1; D remains unclear. From germline, CDR1 is DFQATT and CDR2 SNEGSKA (reference sequence). Trimming removed 1 base from V and 3 bases from J, with 7 bases in between. There are 14 residues in the CDR3. The CDR3 is CSARVRDYNSPLHF. The CDR3 region has the DNA TGCAGTGCTAGAGTGAGGGACTATAATTCACCCCTCCACTTT.